One sample yielded the 3 T cell receptor beta chains listed below, sequenced in a study of beta chain features in type 1 diabetes listed by TCRdb under 2018. The library was built by means of the immunoSEQ multiplex PCR assay. The High Capacity cDNA Reverse Transcription Kit was used to reverse transcribe all of the isolated RNA, meaning that expressed TCRB transcripts were what got sequenced. As stored in TCRdb, this immuneACCESS dataset retains in-frame rearrangements with V and J assigned. A fraction of the clones does not appear; measured against another copy, unresolved V genes explain less than half of the discrepancy, and the remainder lacks a known reason. Here the sample has under 250,000 clones; roughly a tenth occur a single time. In total, the top ten clones hold approximately 1.4% of the sample. The sequenced sample consisted of central memory CD4+ T cells from blood. The origin of the receptors is a man between 18 and 29 years old in good health.

There are a few counts of this clone. The genes are TRBV11-2 and TRBJ2-5; D is unclear. Germline V gene lookup returns CDR1 SGHAT and CDR2 FQNNGV. The CDR3 consists of 14 residues. The V and J ends lost 3 bases and 2 bases respectively, with 10 bases between them. The CDR3 reads CASSFTAAQETQYF. CDR3 bases: TGTGCCAGCAGCTTTACGGCAGCACAAGAGACCCAGTACTTC.

The V gene is TRBV4-1, the J gene TRBJ2-3; 7 nucleotides agree with TRBD2. CDR1 and CDR2 (germline): MGHRA, YSYEKL. V was clipped by 0 bases and J by 5 bases; unmatched bases: 8. This CDR3 region has 16 residues. CDR3 coding DNA: TGCGCCAGCAGCCAAGATGCTAGCGGCTGGGAAGATACGCAGTATTTT. This gives the protein CASSQDASGWEDTQYF.

Note on this clone: The junction departs from germline at one end; a sequencing error may be responsible. CDR3 DNA sequence: TGTGCCAGCAGCTTACCCACTAGCGGGAAAGGGCAGTATACGGTCTTC. Translation gives CASSLPTSGKGQYTVF. The chain uses TRBV5-6 and TRBJ2-1, with TRBD2 matching 10 bases. This CDR3 is built from 16 residues. Germline V CDR1 and CDR2: SGHDT, YYEEEE.